This T cell receptor (beta chain) stems from a study of blood T cells in healthy people across ages. General study findings and limits: More naive CD4+ cells and higher diversity marked long-lived donors relative to aged donors.

A sample-barcoded 5' primer and a J-beta primer mix were used in a second PCR of roughly 6 to 12 cycles. TCRdb reanalysed the 5' RACE reads using MiXCR and keeps one entry per CDR3 protein. The table records some 1,500,000 distinct CDR3 sequences, approximately 39% of them present only once. To note about this clonotype: Its matching antigen is unknown.

Germline V gives CDR1 SNHLY, CDR2 FYNNEI. Trimming removed 7 bases at V and 11 bases at J, with 14 bases between. This CDR3 comprises 11 residues. Russia was home to the donors, healthy Caucasian individuals aged roughly 6 to 90. The sample consisted of blood. The chain carries TRBV2 and TRBJ1-1; D ambiguous. The sequence was obtained from a woman between 18 and 29 years old in good health. In DNA, the CDR3 is TGTGCCAGCACGAGGGAACGTATGGCTTTCTTT. It yields the protein CASTRERMAFF.